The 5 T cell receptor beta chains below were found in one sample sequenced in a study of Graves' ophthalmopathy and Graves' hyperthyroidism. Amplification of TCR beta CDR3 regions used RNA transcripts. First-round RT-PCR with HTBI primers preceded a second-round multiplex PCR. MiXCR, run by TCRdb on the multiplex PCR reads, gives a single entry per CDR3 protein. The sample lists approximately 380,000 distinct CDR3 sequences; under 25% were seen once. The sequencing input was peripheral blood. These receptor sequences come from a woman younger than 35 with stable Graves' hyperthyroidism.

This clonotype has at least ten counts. Written as DNA, the CDR3 is TGTGCCAGCAGCATGACTAGCGGCTCGCGTGGGCAGTACTTC. This codes for CASSMTSGSRGQYF. The J gene is TRBJ2-7, the V gene TRBV7-2; 9 bases map to TRBD2. J gave up 9 bases and V 5 bases, and 11 bases lay outside the gene matches. Germline values: CDR1 SGHTA, CDR2 FQGNSA. The CDR3 is 14 amino acids.

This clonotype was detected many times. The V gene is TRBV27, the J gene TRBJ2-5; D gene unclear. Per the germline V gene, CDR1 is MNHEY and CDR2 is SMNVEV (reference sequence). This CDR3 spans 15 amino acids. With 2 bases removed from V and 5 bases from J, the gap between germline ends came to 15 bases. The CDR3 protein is CASSLSWTTGETQYF. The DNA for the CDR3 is TGTGCCAGCAGTTTAAGCTGGACCACCGGGGAGACCCAGTACTTC.

CDR3 region: CASSLAIAGETQYF. The CDR3 coding sequence is TGTGCCAGCAGTTTAGCCATAGCGGGAGAGACCCAGTACTTC. The chain uses TRBV12-3 or TRBV12-4 and TRBJ2-5; 7 bases line up with TRBD2. CDR3 length: 14 residues. After removal of 0 bases from V and 4 bases from J, the junction contained 2 bases not matched to a gene.

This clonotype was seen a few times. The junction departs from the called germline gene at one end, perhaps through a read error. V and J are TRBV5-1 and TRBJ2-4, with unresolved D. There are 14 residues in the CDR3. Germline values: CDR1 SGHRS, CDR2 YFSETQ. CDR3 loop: CASSPDLAKNIKYF. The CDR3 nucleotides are TGCGCCAGCAGCCCGGACCTGGCCAAAAACATTAAGTACTTC.

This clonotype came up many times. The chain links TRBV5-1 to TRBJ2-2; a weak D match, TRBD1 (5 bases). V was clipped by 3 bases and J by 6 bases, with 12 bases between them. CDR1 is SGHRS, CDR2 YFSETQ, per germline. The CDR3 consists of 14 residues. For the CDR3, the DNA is TGCGCCAGCAGCTACGACAGTTTCGCCGGGGAGCTGTTTTTT. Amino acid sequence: CASSYDSFAGELFF.